This paragraph covers one TCR beta chain sequence. The antigen is undetermined. This CDR3 has 13 residues. Trimming left V 5 bases short and J 5 bases short, with 12 bases between. Germline assignment: CDR1 SGHTA and CDR2 FQGTGA. The sample is drawn from a study of cytomegalovirus exposure and HLA in healthy donors. PCR used 60 Vbeta primers and 13 Jbeta primers. Sequencing used immunoSEQ multiplex PCR; TCRdb keeps in-frame clones, though not all of them. This sample has about 100,000 clones, with 60% to 75% found just once. General study points: TCR association rates varied by HLA locus in a later analysis, with DRB1 highest and HLA-C lowest. It was approximately 160 TCR beta chains that were listed as cytomegalovirus-associated.

V gene TRBV7-3 combines with J gene TRBJ2-5; TRBD2 is a possible D gene (6 bases). Sequenced: PBMCs. This TCR derives from a woman aged 40-49 years in good health and CMV-seronegative. CDR3 nucleotide sequence: TGTGCCAGCAGCCGCGCCGGGGGTGAGACCCAGTACTTC. Translation gives CASSRAGGETQYF. Full variable domain (rest looked up from reference TRBV7-3 and TRBJ2-5): GAGVSQTPSNKVTEKGKYVELRCDPISGHTALYWYRQSLGQGPEFLIYFQGTGAADDSGLPNDRFFAVRPEGSVSTLKIQRTERGDSAVYLCASSRAGGETQYFGPGTRLLVL.